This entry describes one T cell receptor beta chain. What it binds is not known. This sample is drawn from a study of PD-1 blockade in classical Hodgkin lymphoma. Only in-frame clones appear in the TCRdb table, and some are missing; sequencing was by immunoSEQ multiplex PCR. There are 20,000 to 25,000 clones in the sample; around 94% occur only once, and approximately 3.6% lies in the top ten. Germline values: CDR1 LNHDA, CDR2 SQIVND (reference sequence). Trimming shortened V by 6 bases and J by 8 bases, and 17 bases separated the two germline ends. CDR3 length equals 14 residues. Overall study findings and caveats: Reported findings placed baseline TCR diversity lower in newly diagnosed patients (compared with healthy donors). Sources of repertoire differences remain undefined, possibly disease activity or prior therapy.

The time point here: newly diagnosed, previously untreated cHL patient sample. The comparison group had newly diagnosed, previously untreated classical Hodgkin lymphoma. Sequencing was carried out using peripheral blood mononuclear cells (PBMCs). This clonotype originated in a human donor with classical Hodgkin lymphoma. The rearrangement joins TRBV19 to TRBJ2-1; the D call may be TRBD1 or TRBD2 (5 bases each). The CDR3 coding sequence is TGTGCCAGTAGCCTGGGGACCTGGTCGGATGAGCAGTTCTTC. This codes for CASSLGTWSDEQFF.